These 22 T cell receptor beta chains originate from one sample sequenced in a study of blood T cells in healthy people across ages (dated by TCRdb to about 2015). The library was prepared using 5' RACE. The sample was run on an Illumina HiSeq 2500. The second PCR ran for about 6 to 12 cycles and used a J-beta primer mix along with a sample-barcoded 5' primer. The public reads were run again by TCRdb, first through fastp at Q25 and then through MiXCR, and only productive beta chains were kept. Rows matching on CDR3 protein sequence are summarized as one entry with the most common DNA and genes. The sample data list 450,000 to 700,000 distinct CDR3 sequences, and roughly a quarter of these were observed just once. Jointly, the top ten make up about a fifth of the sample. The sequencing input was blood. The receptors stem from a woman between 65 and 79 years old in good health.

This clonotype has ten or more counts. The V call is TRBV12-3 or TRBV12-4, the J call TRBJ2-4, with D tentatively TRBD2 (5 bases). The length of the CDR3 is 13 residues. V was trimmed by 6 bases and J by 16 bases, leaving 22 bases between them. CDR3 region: CASSKAGMGILYF. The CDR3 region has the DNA TGTGCCAGCAGCAAAGCCGGGATGGGCATTCTCTACTTC.

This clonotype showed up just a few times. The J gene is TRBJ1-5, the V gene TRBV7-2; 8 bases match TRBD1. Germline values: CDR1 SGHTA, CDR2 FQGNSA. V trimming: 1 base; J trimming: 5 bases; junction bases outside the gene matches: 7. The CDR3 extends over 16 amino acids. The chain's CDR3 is CASSLGSAGGYQPQHF. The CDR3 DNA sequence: TGTGCCAGCAGCTTAGGTAGTGCAGGGGGCTATCAGCCCCAGCATTTT.

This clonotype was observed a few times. The DNA of the CDR3 is TGTGCCAGCATGGGGCAGGGGGTTTTAGCCTCCAATGAGCAGTTCTTC. It codes for CASMGQGVLASNEQFF. This chain uses TRBV6-2 or TRBV6-3 with TRBJ2-1, with TRBD1 matching over 7 bases. With 7 bases clipped from V and 6 bases from J, the junction kept 15 bases outside the gene matches. CDR3 length: 16 residues. Germline CDR1 and CDR2: MNHEY and SVGEGT.

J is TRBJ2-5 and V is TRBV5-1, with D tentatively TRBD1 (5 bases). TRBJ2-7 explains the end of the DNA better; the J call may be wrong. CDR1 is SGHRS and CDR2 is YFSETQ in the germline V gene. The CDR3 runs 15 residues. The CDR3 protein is CASSLSPDSRYEQYF. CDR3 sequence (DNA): TGCGCCAGCAGCTTGTCCCCCGACAGCCGCTACGAGCAGTACTTC.

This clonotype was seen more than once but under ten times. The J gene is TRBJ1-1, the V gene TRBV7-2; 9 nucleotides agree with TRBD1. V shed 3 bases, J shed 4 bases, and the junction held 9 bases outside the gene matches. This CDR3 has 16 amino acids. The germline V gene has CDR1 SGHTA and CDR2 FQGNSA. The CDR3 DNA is TGTGCCAGCAGCTTCCCGGACAGGGGTGGGCGCACTGAAGCTTTCTTT. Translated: CASSFPDRGGRTEAFF.

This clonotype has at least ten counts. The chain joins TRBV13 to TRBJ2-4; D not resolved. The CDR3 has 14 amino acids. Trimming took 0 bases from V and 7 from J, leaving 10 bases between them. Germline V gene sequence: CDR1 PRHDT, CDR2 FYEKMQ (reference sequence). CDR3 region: CASSLGQTANIQYF. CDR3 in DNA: TGTGCCAGCAGCTTAGGACAGACGGCTAACATTCAGTACTTC. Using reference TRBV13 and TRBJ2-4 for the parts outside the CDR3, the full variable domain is AAGVIQSPRHLIKEKRETATLKCYPIPRHDTVYWYQQGPGQDPQFLISFYEKMQSDKGSIPDRFSAQQFSDYHSELNMSSLELGDSALYFCASSLGQTANIQYFGAGTRLSVL.

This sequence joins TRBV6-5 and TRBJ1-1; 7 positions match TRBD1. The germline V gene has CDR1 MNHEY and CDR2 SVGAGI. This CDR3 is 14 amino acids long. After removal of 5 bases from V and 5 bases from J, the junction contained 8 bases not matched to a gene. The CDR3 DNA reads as TGTGCCAGCAGTGGGCGGGACAGAGGGACTGAAGCTTTCTTT. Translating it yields CASSGRDRGTEAFF.

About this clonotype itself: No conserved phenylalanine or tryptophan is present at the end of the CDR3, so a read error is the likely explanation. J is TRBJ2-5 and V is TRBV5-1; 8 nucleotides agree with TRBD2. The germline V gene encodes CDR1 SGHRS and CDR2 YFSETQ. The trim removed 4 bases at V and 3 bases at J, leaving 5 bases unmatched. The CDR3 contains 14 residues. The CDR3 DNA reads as TGCGCCAGCAGCCCTAGAGCGGGGGAAGAGACCCAGTACTCC. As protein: CASSPRAGEETQYS.

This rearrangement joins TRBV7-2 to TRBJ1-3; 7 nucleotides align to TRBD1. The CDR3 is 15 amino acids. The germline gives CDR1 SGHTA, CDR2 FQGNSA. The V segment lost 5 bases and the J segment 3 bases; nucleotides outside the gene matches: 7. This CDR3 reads CASSRQGGGGNTIYF. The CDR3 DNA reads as TGTGCCAGCAGCCGACAGGGAGGTGGTGGAAACACCATATATTTT. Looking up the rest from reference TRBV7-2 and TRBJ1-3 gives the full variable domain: GAGVSQSPSNKVTEKGKDVELRCDPISGHTALYWYRQSLGQGLEFLIYFQGNSAPDKSGLPSDRFSAERTGGSVSTLTIQRTQQEDSAVYLCASSRQGGGGNTIYFGEGSWLTVV.

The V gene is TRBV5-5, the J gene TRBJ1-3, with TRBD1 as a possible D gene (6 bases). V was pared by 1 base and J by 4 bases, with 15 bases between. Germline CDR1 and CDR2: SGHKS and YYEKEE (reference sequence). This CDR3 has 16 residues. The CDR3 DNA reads TGTGCCAGCAGCTTGTCTTCGGGGGCAGGAGGAAACACCATATATTTT. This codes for CASSLSSGAGGNTIYF.

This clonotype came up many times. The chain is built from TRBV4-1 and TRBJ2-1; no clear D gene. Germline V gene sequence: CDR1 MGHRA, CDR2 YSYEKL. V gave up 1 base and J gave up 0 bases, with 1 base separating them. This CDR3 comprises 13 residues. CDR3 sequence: CASSQASYNEQFF. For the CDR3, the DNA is TGCGCCAGCAGCCAAGCCTCCTACAATGAGCAGTTCTTC.

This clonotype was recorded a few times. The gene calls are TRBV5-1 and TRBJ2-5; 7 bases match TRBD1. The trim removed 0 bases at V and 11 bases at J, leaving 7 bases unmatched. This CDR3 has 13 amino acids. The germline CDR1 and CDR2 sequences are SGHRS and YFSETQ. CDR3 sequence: CASSLEVEQGQYF. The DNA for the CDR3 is TGCGCCAGCAGCTTGGAGGTGGAACAGGGGCAGTACTTC.

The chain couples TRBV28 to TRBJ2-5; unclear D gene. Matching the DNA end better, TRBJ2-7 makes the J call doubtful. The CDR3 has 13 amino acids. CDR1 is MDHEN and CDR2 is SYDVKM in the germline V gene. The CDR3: CASTLGSHYEQYF. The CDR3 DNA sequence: TGTGCCAGCACACTTGGGTCCCACTACGAGCAGTACTTC.

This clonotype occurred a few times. This chain's CDR3 is CSVGPNSNQPQHF. The DNA for the CDR3 is TGCAGCGTTGGACCTAATAGCAATCAGCCCCAGCATTTT. The J gene is TRBJ1-5, the V gene TRBV29-1; unclear D gene. This CDR3 spans 13 amino acids. Germline V gene sequence: CDR1 SQVTM, CDR2 ANQGSEA. Trimming stripped 4 bases from V and 0 bases from J, with 7 bases between.

The CDR3 loop is CASSPYLAGVSYNEQFF. In DNA form, the CDR3 reads TGTGCCAGCAGCCCTTACCTTGCGGGGGTCTCCTACAATGAGCAGTTCTTC. The V gene is TRBV14, the J gene TRBJ2-1; 7 nucleotides line up with TRBD2. This CDR3 region has 17 residues. The V and J ends lost 4 bases and 0 bases, in that order; junction bases with no gene match: 9. The germline V gene has CDR1 SGHDN and CDR2 FVKESK.

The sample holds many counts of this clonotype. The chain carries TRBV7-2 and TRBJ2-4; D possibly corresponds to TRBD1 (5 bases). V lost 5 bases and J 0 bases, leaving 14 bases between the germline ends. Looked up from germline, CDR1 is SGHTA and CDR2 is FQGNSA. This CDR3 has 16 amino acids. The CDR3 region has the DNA TGTGCCAGCAGCATAAACAGGATATTAGCCAAAAACATTCAGTACTTC. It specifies CASSINRILAKNIQYF.

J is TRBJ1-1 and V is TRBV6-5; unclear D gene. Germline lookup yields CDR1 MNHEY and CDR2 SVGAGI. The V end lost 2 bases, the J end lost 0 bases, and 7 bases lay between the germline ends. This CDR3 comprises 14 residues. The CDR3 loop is CASSYGPMNTEAFF. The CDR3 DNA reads TGTGCCAGCAGTTACGGGCCCATGAACACTGAAGCTTTCTTT.

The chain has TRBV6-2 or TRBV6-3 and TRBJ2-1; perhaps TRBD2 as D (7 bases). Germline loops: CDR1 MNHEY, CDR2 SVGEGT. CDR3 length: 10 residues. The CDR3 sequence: CAKGGEQQFF. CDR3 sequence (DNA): TGTGCAAAGGGGGGGGAACAGCAGTTCTTC.

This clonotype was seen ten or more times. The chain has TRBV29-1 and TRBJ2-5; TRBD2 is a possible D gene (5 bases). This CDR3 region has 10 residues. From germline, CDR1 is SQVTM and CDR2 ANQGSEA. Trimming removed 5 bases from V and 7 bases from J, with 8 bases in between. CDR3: CSVLAGTQYF. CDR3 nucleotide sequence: TGCAGCGTTCTTGCGGGGACCCAGTACTTC.

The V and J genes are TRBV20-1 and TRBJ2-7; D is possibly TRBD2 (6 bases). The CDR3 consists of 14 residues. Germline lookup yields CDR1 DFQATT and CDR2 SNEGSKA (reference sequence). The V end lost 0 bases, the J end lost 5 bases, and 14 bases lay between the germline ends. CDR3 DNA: TGCAGTGCTAGAGATTACGGGAGATCCGACGAGCAGTACTTC. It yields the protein CSARDYGRSDEQYF.

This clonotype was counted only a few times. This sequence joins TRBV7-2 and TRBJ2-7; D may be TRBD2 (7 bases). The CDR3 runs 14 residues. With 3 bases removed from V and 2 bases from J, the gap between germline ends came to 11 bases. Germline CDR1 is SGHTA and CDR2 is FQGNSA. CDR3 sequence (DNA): TGTGCCAGCAGCTTTGGGGGGGCCGCCTACGAGCAGTACTTC. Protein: CASSFGGAAYEQYF.

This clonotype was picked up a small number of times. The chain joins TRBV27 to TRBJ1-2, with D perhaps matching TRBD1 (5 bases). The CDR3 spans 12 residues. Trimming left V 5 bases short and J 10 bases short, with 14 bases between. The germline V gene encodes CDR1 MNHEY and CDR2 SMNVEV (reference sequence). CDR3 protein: CASSLTGGDYTF. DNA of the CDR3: TGTGCCAGCAGTCTAACCGGGGGGGACTACACCTTC.